Sequencing of this T cell receptor (beta chain) was carried out in a study of T cell repertoires in cytomegalovirus infection (dated by TCRdb to the late 2010s). Context from the whole study: The HLA type of each donor mattered for the analysis, because public TCR beta signatures pointed to carriage of CMV infection along with the matching HLA type. Broader findings and caveats from the paper: The ex vivo response was dominated by HLA-C-restricted CMV-specific TCR beta clonotypes, and the single most frequent clonotype in two of eight donors was supplied by these HLA-C-restricted clonotypes. Cumulative frequency of public TCR beta family members discriminated carriers of CMV infection plus the relevant HLA type in this cohort and an independent 352-donor cohort.

This clonotype has a handful of counts. Which antigen it targets is not known. No base quality information exists; no much larger clone differs at one position. The run used an Illumina HiSeq 1500. TCRdb applied fastp at Q25 and MiXCR to the public reads, then kept only in-frame beta chains. Merged by CDR3 protein, the rows form single entries marked with the most common genes and DNA. Here the sample has 300,000 or so distinct CDR3 sequences; about 9.1% occur a single time. Of the sample, 2% to 3% falls within the top ten clones. The germline V gene provides CDR1 LGHNT and CDR2 FRNRAP. Here V drops 1 base and J drops 5 bases, and the junction holds 2 bases not matched to any gene. The CDR3, cysteine through phenylalanine, is 14 amino acids long. The read is trimmed to its CDR3 DNA, 42 bases read in frame from base 1.

Sample: PBMCs. Here the chain combines TRBV12-5 and TRBJ1-1; 9 central bases correspond to TRBD1. The sequence derives from a human donor in good health (CMV status not recorded). Some clones in this sample may be carry-over from other donors' samples. CDR3 protein: CASGLGGQGTEAFF. The DNA sequence is TGTGCTAGTGGTTTGGGGGGACAGGGAACTGAAGCTTTCTTT.